This T cell receptor (beta chain) appears in the sequencing data of a study of CD8 T cells in Susac syndrome. RNA totalling about 0.45 to 1 ug underwent reverse transcription with random hexamers. Each CDR3 protein gets one entry after TCRdb re-called the immunoSEQ multiplex PCR reads with MiXCR. This table holds about 130,000 distinct CDR3 sequences, roughly 96% found once. V shed 6 bases, J shed 11 bases, and the junction held 10 bases outside the gene matches. CDR1 is MDHEN, CDR2 SYDVKM, per germline. The CDR3 contains 14 residues. TCR beta sequencing was performed on blood CD8+ and CD4+ T cells. This chain joins TRBV28 and TRBJ2-7, with 13 nucleotides matching TRBD2. Material for sequencing was CD4+ T cells from PBMCs. This clonotype originated in a human donor in good health. The CDR3 DNA reads TGTGCCAGCAGAGAAAAGGGACTAGCGGGATCGAAGTACTTC. Residues: CASREKGLAGSKYF.